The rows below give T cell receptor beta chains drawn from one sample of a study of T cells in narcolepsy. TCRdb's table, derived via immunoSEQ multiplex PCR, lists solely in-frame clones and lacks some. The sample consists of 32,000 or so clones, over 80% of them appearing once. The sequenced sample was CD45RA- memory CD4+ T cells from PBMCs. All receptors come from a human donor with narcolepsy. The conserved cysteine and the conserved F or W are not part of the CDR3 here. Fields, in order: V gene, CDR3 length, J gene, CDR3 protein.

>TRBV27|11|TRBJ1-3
ASSALGGNTIY
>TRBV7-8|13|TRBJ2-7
ASSWTSGGSYEQY
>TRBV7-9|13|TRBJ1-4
ASSPQTGGIEKLF
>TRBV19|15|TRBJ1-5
ASETGMRADSNQPQH
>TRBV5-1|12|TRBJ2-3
ASSSPTSSDTQY
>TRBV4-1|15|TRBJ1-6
ASSQDEGSVLHSPLH
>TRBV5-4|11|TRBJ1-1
ASSFWGNTEAF
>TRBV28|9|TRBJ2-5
ASSPQETQY
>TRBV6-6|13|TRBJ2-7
ASSYSTVNSYEQY
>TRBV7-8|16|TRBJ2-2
ASSPYRVSGWNTGELF
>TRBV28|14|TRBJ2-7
ASTPTGGGLGYEQY
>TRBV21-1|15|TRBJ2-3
ASSAALATAMQDTQY
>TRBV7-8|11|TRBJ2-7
ASSLEGLGEQY
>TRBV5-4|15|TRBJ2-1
ASSLGMGGLSYNEQF
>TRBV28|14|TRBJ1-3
ASSLLGTGAGNTIY
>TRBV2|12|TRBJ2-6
ASSGGYGANVLT
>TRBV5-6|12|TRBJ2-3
ASSGGATTDTQY
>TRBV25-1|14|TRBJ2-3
ASSESVGGGTDTQY
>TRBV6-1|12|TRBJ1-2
ASSHGTGGYGYT
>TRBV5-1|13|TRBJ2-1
ASSLRTGGYNEQF
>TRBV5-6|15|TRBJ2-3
ASSRPAGGGFTDTQY
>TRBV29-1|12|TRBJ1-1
SVERGPGYTEAF
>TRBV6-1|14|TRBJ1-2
ASSVDWDRKRGGYT
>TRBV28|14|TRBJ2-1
ASSLTGLGSYNEQF